What follows describes a single T cell receptor (beta chain). This record comes from a study of blood T cell repertoires in COVID-19. Across the whole study: Samples came from the United States, Italy and Spain, spanning acute and convalescent COVID-19. T cells, B-cell-depleted T cells, or PBMCs provided the cDNA or gDNA that served as material.

Per the germline V gene, CDR1 is MNHEY and CDR2 is SVGEGT. CDR3 size: 13 residues. The ends were cut back, 5 bases at V and 6 bases at J, with 13 bases in the middle. In the source study's methods: Cell counts per sample came from amplifying reference gene primers. Produced via immunoSEQ multiplex PCR; TCRdb's table is partial and in-frame only. Clonal size and the V and J genes are those of that table, whereas D and trimming came from the DNA. The table shows 400,000 to 550,000 clones, with around 89% occurring only once. The chain couples TRBV6-2 or TRBV6-3 to TRBJ1-2; D gene uncertain. The specimen was peripheral blood. The clonotype comes from a woman in her 30s with acute or convalescent COVID-19. In DNA, the CDR3 is TGTGCCAGCAGTCTTCTCAGACTGAATGGCTACACCTTC. Translated, it gives CASSLLRLNGYTF.